The entry below describes one T cell receptor (beta chain). Its specificity is unknown. Every participating donor contributed 7.5 to 10 milliliters of peripheral blood through a draw. Together with a sample-barcoded 5' primer, a J-beta primer mix was included in a second PCR lasting about 6 to 11 cycles. Per-sample output comprised a minimum of 3 million paired-end reads containing CDR3. TCRdb reprocessed the 5' RACE reads with MiXCR, giving one entry per CDR3 protein. The sample carries roughly 700,000 distinct CDR3 sequences, about a third recorded once. The record originates from a study of blood T cells in healthy people across ages. The study, taken as a whole, reports: Diversity was estimated from one million T cells, and these estimates were considered underestimates. Across samples, TCR beta diversity tracked strongly with naive T cell percentage.

CDR3 length: 14 amino acids. Germline lookup yields CDR1 MGHDK and CDR2 SYGVNS. Trimming cost V 4 bases and J 8 bases, with 17 bases left between them. The V gene is TRBV25-1, the J gene TRBJ1-2; D might be TRBD1 (6 bases). The material sequenced was blood. This clonotype originated in a woman of 80 years or more in good health. DNA for the CDR3: TGTGCCAGCAGTGCCCAGGGGTCCGGCGTGGGCTACACCTTC. Residues: CASSAQGSGVGYTF.